The clone carrying this T cell receptor (beta chain) has ten or more counts. This record belongs to a study of T cells in Graves' hyperthyroidism and ophthalmopathy. The CDR3 sequence is 15 residues long. Trimming removed 1 base from V and 8 bases from J; junction bases left unmatched: 3. Germline V CDR1 and CDR2: SGHKS, YYEKEE (reference sequence). What was amplified from RNA transcripts were TCR beta CDR3 regions. The HTBI primer set served for first-round RT-PCR of the TCR CDR3. TCRdb passed the multiplex PCR reads through MiXCR, listing each CDR3 protein once. The top ten hold 11% to 15% of the sample, which has more than 450,000 distinct CDR3 sequences, less than 15% seen once.

This receptor was identified in a middle-aged woman with Graves' hyperthyroidism. V gene TRBV5-5 combines with J gene TRBJ2-1, with 13 bases lining up with TRBD2. The specimen was blood. The CDR3 DNA reads TGTGCCAGCAGCTTGTTTGGACTAGCGGGAGATGAGCAGTTCTTC. It yields the protein CASSLFGLAGDEQFF.